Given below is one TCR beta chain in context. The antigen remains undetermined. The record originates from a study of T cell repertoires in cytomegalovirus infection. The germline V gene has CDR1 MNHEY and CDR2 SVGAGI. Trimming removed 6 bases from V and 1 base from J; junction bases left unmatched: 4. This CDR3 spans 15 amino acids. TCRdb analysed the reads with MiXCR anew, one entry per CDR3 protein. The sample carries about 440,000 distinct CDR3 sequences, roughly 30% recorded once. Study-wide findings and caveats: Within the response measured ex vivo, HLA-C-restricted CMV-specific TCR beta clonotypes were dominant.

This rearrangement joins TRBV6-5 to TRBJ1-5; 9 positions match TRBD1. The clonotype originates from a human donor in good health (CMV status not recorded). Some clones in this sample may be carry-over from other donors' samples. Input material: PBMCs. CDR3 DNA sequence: TGTGCCAGCAGGCACGACAGGGGGAGCAATCAGCCCCAGCATTTT. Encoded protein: CASRHDRGSNQPQHF.